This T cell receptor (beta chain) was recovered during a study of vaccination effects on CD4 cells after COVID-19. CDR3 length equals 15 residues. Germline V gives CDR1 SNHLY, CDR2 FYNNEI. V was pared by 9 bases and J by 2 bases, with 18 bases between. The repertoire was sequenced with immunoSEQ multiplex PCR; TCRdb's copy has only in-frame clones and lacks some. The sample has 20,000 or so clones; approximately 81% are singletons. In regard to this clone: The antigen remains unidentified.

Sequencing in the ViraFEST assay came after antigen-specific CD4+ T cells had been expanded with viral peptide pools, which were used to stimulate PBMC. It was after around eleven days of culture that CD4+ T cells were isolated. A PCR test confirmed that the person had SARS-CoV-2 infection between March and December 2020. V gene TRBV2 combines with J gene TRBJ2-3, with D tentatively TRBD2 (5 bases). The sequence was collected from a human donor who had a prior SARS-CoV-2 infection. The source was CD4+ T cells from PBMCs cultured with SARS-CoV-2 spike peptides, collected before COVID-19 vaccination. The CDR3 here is CARKRRGSVTDTQYF. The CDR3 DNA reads TGTGCCAGAAAACGGCGCGGGTCCGTCACAGATACGCAGTATTTT.